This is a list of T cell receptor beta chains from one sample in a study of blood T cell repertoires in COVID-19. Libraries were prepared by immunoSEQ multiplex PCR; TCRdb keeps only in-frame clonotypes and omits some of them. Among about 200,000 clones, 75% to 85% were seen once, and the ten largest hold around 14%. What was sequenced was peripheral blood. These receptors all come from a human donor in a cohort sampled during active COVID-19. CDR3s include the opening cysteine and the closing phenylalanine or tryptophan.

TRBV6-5,CASSYSRNSPLHF
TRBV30,CAWGLPPEKLFF
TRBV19,CASSPNPPGGHTIYF
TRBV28,CASSPGLAGAGRAKNIQYF
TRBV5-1,CASSLVARETQYF
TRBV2,CASSEAGGAGTEAFF
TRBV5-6,CASSLGPRANTGELFF
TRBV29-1,CSVDGLAGGEQYF
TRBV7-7,CASSHGTGTPYNEQFF
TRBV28,CASSLWGQGAGNEQFF
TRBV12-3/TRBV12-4,CASSRRADTQYF
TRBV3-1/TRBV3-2,CASSPRGRSGRRSQETQYF
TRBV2,CASRRDRSPTDTQYF
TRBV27,CASSFRGNSNQPQHF
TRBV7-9,CASSSRTGRDEQFF
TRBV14,CASSQNRQTDTQYF
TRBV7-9,CASSGAGTVYEKLFF
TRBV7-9,CASSSQGMIEKLFF
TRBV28,CASSLVWDRGNTEAFF
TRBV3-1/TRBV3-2,CASSQALSYRAPYEQYF
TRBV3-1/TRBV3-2,CASSHSSGSVADTQYF
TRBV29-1,CSVETGENYGYTF
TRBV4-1,CASSQEKEGRADEQYF
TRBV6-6,CASSSVGGNPETQYF
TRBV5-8,CASSLVQGANYGYTF
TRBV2,CASEGRRAKNIQYF
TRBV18,CASSSGITEAFF
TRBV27,CASSPQGQLGNQPQHF
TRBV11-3,CASSLVTGSPLHF
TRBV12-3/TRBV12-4,CASSSPQGYEQYF
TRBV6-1,CASSEASSVYNEQFF
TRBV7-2,CASSLVSGKWETQYF
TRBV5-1,CASSNRLEEKLFF
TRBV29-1,CSAAKGQGSSYEQYF
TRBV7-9,CASSLGTGVMGSTEAFF
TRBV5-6,CASSPRDRASSPLHF
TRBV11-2,CASSFRPSFSGGFDTQYF
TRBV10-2,CASRAGGAYGYTF
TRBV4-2,CASSQDRDYGYTF
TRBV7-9,CASSFTPRQGLSYEQYF